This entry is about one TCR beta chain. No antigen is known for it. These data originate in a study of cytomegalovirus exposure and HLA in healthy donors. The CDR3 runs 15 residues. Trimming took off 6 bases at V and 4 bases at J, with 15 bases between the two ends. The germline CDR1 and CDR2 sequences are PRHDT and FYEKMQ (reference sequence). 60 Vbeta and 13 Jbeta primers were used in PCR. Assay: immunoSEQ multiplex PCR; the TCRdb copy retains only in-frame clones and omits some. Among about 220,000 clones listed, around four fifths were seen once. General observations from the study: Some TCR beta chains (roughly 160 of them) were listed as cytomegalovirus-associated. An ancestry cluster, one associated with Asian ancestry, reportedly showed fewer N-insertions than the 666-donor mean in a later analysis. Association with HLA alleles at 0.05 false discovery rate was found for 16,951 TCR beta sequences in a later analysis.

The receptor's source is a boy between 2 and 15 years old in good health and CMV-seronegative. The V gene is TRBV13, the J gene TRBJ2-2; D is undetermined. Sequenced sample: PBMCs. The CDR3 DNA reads TGTGCCAGCAGGCGTACTACCCGCTTCACCGGGGAGCTGTTTTTT. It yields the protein CASRRTTRFTGELFF. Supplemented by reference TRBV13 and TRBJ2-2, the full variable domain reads AAGVIQSPRHLIKEKRETATLKCYPIPRHDTVYWYQQGPGQDPQFLISFYEKMQSDKGSIPDRFSAQQFSDYHSELNMSSLELGDSALYFCASRRTTRFTGELFFGEGSRLTVL.